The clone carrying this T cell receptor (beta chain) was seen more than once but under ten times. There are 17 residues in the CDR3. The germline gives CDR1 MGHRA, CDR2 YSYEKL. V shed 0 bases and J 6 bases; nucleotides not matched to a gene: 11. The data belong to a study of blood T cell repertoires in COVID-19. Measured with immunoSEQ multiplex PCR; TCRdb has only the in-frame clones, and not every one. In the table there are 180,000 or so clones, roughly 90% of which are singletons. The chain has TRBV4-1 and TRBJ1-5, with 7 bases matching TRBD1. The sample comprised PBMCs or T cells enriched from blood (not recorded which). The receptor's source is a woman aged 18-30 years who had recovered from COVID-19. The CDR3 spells CASSQDGGQDRGQPQHF. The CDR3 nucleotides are TGCGCCAGCAGCCAAGATGGAGGACAGGATAGAGGTCAGCCCCAGCATTTT.